The T cell receptor beta chain under discussion was sequenced for a study of human T cells and chemical hapten exposure. This clonotype was recorded at least ten times. As for time point: patch test 1, 2 weeks after DPC sensitization. Treatment given: therapeutic diphenylcyclopropenone sensitization with weekly scalp DPC. TCRdb itself ran the RACE reads through MiXCR, one entry per CDR3 protein. This sample carries approximately 340,000 distinct CDR3 sequences, roughly 6.9% of them seen once, and the ten largest clones take roughly 8%. The V and J ends lost 5 bases and 3 bases, in that order; junction bases with no gene match: 9. The CDR3 totals 17 residues. Germline V gene lookup returns CDR1 PRHDT and CDR2 FYEKMQ (reference sequence).

The specimen was whole blood, collected in connection with sensitization to the hapten diphenylcyclopropenone (DPC). The TCR comes from a woman between 18 and 29 years old with alopecia areata. Some clones in this sample may be carry-over from other donors' samples. This chain links TRBV13 with TRBJ2-5; TRBD2 matches 13 bases. CDR3 amino acids: CASSPGLAGVHEETQYF. CDR3 sequence (DNA): TGTGCCAGCAGCCCAGGACTAGCGGGGGTCCACGAAGAGACCCAGTACTTC.